The 5 T cell receptor beta chains reported below all come from one sample, sequenced in a study of post-analysis software for immune sequencing data (dated by TCRdb to the mid-2010s). Results and caveats for the whole study, not just this receptor: Patients showed significantly higher frequencies than controls for five TRBV segments, among them TRBV5-6, TRBV5-1 and TRBV20-1.

Antigens of these TCRs are unknown. Library method: PCR. The sequencer listed for this sample is Illumina HiSeq 2500. To reduce PCR and sequencing biases, unique molecular identifiers were incorporated into the TCR beta cDNA libraries. TCRdb itself trimmed the public reads at Q25 with fastp, ran MiXCR and retained productive beta chains. Each entry is one CDR3 protein sequence, shown with its most common DNA and genes. In this sample the table shows around 400,000 distinct CDR3 sequences, about a third of which occur a single time. Roughly 12% of the sample is held by the ten biggest clonotypes. The sequencing sample was made of blood. The receptors were gathered from a girl aged 10 to 17 with multiple sclerosis.

This rearrangement joins TRBV12-3 or TRBV12-4 to TRBJ2-5; perhaps D is TRBD1 or TRBD2 (5 bases each). Trimming stripped 6 bases from V and 2 bases from J, with 7 bases between. The CDR3 length is 12 residues. DNA for the CDR3: TGTGCCAGCAGGGGGGAACAAGAGACCCAGTACTTC. This codes for CASRGEQETQYF.

This clonotype has a single count. The chain combines TRBV18 with TRBJ2-4; TRBD2 might be the D (5 bases). The DNA end favors TRBJ2-7, so the J call may be wrong. The CDR3 totals 14 residues. In germline, CDR1 is KGHSH, CDR2 LQKENI. The CDR3 protein is CASSPERGPVEQYF. The CDR3 nucleotides are TGTGCCAGCTCACCGGAGAGAGGGCCCGTCGAGCAGTACTTC.

The chain carries TRBV29-1 and TRBJ2-1; no clear D. Trimming left V 6 bases short and J 6 bases short, with 9 bases between. Germline CDR1 is SQVTM and CDR2 is ANQGSEA. CDR3 length equals 11 residues. CDR3 DNA: TGCAGCGTGGAAAACTGCAATGAGCAGTTCTTC. Protein: CSVENCNEQFF.

The V gene is TRBV29-1, the J gene TRBJ2-7; the D gene could be TRBD1 or TRBD2 (5 bases each). The germline V gene encodes CDR1 SQVTM and CDR2 ANQGSEA. The CDR3 has 15 residues. The V gene lost 0 bases and the J gene lost 1 base, with 13 bases spanning the gap. CDR3 amino acids: CSVEDRDGASYEQYF. The CDR3 bases are TGCAGCGTTGAAGATCGGGACGGAGCTTCCTACGAGCAGTACTTC.

This clonotype was picked up a small number of times. V and J are TRBV6-2 or TRBV6-3 and TRBJ2-1; TRBD2 aligns across 9 bases. V gave up 7 bases and J gave up 6 bases; unmatched junction bases: 10. This CDR3 spans 15 amino acids. Germline CDR1 reads MNHEY; CDR2 reads SVGEGT. The DNA for the CDR3 is TGTGCCAGCACCCTAGGCGCTAGCGGGACCAATGAGCAGTTCTTC. This gives the protein CASTLGASGTNEQFF.